The 11 T cell receptor beta chains given below trace back to one sample, sequenced in a study of neurological immune-mediated disorders. Each CDR3 protein gets one entry after TCRdb re-called the 5' RACE reads with MiXCR. The sample lists 55,000 to 70,000 distinct CDR3 sequences, less than 4% occurring once. Material: PBMCs. Every receptor here comes from a man under 40 with multiple sclerosis.

The sample holds many counts of this clonotype. The chain combines TRBV10-2 with TRBJ2-1, with 14 bases that match TRBD2. J was trimmed by 6 bases and V by 6 bases; bases with no gene match: 1. The germline V gene has CDR1 WSHSY and CDR2 SAAADI. The CDR3 has 14 residues. The CDR3, as DNA: TGCGCCAGCAGGACTAGCGGGGGGGCCAATGAGCAGTTCTTC. Translating gives CASRTSGGANEQFF.

This clonotype was counted ten times or more. The chain has TRBV5-1 and TRBJ2-7; 9 positions agree with TRBD1. This CDR3 comprises 16 residues. Trimming at V came to 0 bases and at J to 1 base, leaving 5 bases not matched to a gene. The germline V gene has CDR1 SGHRS and CDR2 YFSETQ. CDR3 protein: CASSLAEGTGSYEQYF. As DNA, the CDR3 is TGCGCCAGCAGCTTGGCCGAGGGGACAGGGTCCTACGAGCAGTACTTC.

This clonotype occurred many times. V is TRBV6-5 and J is TRBJ1-1; D call uncertain. The germline V gene encodes CDR1 MNHEY and CDR2 SVGAGI. V lost 10 bases and J 8 bases, leaving 14 bases between the germline ends. CDR3 length: 11 amino acids. CDR3 nucleotides: TGTGCCACCATGATCCGGTGGGAAGCTTTCTTT. Its translation is CATMIRWEAFF.

This clonotype has at least ten counts. The CDR3 loop is CSARDFFSQGGGTEAFF. CDR3 bases: TGCAGTGCTAGAGATTTCTTTTCGCAGGGCGGGGGTACTGAAGCTTTCTTT. V usage is TRBV20-1 and J usage is TRBJ1-1; D possibly corresponds to TRBD1 (5 bases). The germline V gene encodes CDR1 DFQATT and CDR2 SNEGSKA (reference sequence). The CDR3 totals 17 residues. Trimming took off 0 bases at V and 5 bases at J, with 22 bases between the two ends.

In this sample, this clonotype turned up many times. This chain connects TRBV7-2 to TRBJ2-5, with D perhaps TRBD1 (6 bases). Germline V lookup: CDR1 SGHTA, CDR2 FQGNSA. The CDR3 totals 14 residues. The V and J ends lost 7 bases and 2 bases respectively, with 14 bases between them. The CDR3 is CASTGQPTQETQYF. The CDR3 coding sequence is TGTGCCAGCACGGGACAACCCACGCAAGAGACCCAGTACTTC. The complete variable domain, with remaining parts taken from reference TRBV7-2 and TRBJ2-5, reads GAGVSQSPSNKVTEKGKDVELRCDPISGHTALYWYRQSLGQGLEFLIYFQGNSAPDKSGLPSDRFSAERTGGSVSTLTIQRTQQEDSAVYLCASTGQPTQETQYFGPGTRLLVL.

In this sample, this clonotype turned up many times. This chain joins TRBV6-4 and TRBJ2-3; TRBD2 matches 8 bases. V lost 4 bases, J lost 2 bases, and 8 bases stayed unmatched. Germline CDR1 MRHNA, CDR2 SNTAGT. The CDR3 extends over 16 amino acids. The CDR3 is CASSVDAGGATDTQYF. The CDR3 DNA follows: TGTGCCAGCAGTGTGGATGCCGGGGGGGCCACAGATACGCAGTATTTT.

This clonotype was counted at least ten times. The rearrangement links TRBV4-1 to TRBJ2-3, with D possibly TRBD1 on 5 matching bases. The CDR3 totals 16 residues. Between the trimmed V and J ends, which lost 3 bases and 0 bases, there was a span of 13 bases. The V gene's germline CDR1 is MGHRA and CDR2 YSYEKL. This chain's CDR3 is CASSHPPAGSTDTQYF. The CDR3 DNA reads TGCGCCAGCAGCCACCCTCCGGCAGGGAGCACAGATACGCAGTATTTT.

This clonotype showed up just a few times. CDR3 residues: CSVGGKGEKQYF. CDR3 nucleotide sequence: TGCAGCGTTGGAGGAAAGGGAGAAAAGCAGTACTTC. The rearrangement uses TRBV29-1 and TRBJ2-7; a possible D gene is TRBD2 (5 bases). There are 12 residues in the CDR3. Germline assignment: CDR1 SQVTM and CDR2 ANQGSEA. V gave up 4 bases and J gave up 8 bases, with 15 bases separating them.

This clonotype came up many times. This chain joins TRBV12-3 or TRBV12-4 and TRBJ2-2; D uncertain. V was clipped by 4 bases and J by 6 bases, with 6 bases between them. The CDR3 has 12 amino acids. As DNA, the CDR3 is TGTGCCAGCAGTTCGCCCCCCGGGGAGCTGTTTTTT. Amino acids: CASSSPPGELFF.

This clonotype was observed at least ten times. V and J are TRBV12-3 or TRBV12-4 and TRBJ1-1; 7 bases fit TRBD1. The CDR3 contains 14 residues. Germline trimming cut 8 bases from V and 0 bases from J; bases unmatched to any gene: 6. CDR3 sequence reads: CASGQDSMNTEAFF. The CDR3 coding sequence is TGTGCCAGCGGACAGGACAGCATGAACACTGAAGCTTTCTTT.

This clonotype appeared many times. V usage is TRBV20-1 and J usage is TRBJ2-3; 8 bases are a match to TRBD2. The CDR3 runs to 16 residues. Germline trimming cut 0 bases from V and 4 bases from J; bases unmatched to any gene: 9. Germline assignment: CDR1 DFQATT and CDR2 SNEGSKA (reference sequence). CDR3: CSAREIAGRGADTQYF. Written as DNA, the CDR3 is TGCAGTGCTAGAGAAATAGCGGGGCGAGGGGCAGATACGCAGTATTTT.